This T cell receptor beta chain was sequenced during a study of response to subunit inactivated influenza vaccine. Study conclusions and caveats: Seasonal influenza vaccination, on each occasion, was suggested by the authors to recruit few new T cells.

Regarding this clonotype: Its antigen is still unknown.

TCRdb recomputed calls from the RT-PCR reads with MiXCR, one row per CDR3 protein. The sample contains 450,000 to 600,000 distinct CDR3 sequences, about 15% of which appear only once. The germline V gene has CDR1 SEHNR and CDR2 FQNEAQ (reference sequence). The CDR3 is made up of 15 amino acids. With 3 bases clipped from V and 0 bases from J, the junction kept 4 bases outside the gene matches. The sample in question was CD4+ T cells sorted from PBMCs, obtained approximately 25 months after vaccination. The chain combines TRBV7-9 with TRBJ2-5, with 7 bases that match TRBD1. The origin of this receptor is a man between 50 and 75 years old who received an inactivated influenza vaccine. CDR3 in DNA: TGTGCCAGCAGCTTGGACAGGCTGTACCAAGAGACCCAGTACTTC. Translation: CASSLDRLYQETQYF.